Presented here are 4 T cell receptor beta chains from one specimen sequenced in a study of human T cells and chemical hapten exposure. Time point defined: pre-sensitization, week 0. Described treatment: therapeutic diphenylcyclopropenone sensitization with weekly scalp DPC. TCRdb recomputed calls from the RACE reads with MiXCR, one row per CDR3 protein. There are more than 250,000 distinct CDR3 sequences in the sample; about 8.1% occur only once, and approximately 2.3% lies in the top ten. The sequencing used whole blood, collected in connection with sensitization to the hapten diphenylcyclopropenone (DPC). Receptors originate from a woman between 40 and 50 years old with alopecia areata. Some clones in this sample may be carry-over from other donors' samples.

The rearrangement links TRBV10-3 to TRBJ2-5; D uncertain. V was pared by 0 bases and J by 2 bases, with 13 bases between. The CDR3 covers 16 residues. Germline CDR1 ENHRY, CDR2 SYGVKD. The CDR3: CAISESMSIGQETQYF. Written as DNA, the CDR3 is TGTGCCATCAGTGAGTCGATGTCTATAGGTCAAGAGACCCAGTACTTC.

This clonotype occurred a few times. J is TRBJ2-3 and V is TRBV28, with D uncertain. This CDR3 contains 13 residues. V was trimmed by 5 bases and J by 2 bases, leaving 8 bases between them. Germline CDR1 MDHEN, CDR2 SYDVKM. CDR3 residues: CASSPGDTDTQYF. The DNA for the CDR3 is TGTGCCAGCAGTCCTGGGGACACAGATACGCAGTATTTT.

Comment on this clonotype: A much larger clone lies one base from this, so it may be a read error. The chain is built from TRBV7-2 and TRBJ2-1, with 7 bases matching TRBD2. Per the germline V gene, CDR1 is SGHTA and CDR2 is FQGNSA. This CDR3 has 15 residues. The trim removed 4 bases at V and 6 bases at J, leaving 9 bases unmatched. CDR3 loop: CASSSTSEPSNEQFF. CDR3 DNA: TGTGCCAGCAGCTCCACTAGCGAACCCTCCAATGAGCAGTTCTTC.

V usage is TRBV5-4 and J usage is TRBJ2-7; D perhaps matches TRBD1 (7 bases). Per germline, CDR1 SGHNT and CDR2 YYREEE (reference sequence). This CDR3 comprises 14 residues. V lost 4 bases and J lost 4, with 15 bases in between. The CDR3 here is CASSLKQGRYEQYF. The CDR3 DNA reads TGTGCCAGCAGCCTAAAACAGGGGAGGTACGAGCAGTACTTC.